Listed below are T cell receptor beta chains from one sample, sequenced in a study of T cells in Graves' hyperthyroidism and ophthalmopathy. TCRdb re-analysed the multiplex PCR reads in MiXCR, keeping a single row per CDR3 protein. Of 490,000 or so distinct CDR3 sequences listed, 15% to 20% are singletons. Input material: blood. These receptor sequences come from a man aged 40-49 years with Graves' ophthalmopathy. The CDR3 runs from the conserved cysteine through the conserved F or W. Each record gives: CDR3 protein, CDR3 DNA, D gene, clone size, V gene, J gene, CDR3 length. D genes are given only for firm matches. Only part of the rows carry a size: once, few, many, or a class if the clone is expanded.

CDR3: CAISPGTGENIQYF; DNA: TGTGCCATCAGTCCCGGGACAGGGGAAAACATTCAGTACTTC; D: TRBD1; size: NA; V: TRBV10-3; J: TRBJ2-4; length: 14
CDR3: CASSRSGVQGEAFF; DNA: TGTGCCAGCAGCCGTTCCGGGGTCCAGGGAGAAGCTTTCTTT; D: NA; size: few; V: TRBV3-1; J: TRBJ1-1; length: 14
CDR3: CASSSQGASYEQYF; DNA: TGTGCCAGCAGCTCACAGGGGGCCTCCTACGAGCAGTACTTC; D: TRBD1; size: NA; V: TRBV7-2; J: TRBJ2-7; length: 14
CDR3: CASGPDRGRNTEAFF; DNA: TGTGCTAGTGGTCCCGACAGGGGGCGGAACACTGAAGCTTTCTTT; D: TRBD1; size: NA; V: TRBV12-5; J: TRBJ1-1; length: 15
CDR3: CASSSGQGTGELFF; DNA: TGTGCCAGCAGCTCCGGACAGGGCACCGGGGAGCTGTTTTTT; D: TRBD1; size: many; V: TRBV7-2; J: TRBJ2-2; length: 14
CDR3: CASSLEGLGSYNEQFF; DNA: TGCGCCAGCAGCTTGGAAGGCTTGGGTTCCTACAATGAGCAGTTCTTC; D: NA; size: many; V: TRBV5-1; J: TRBJ2-1; length: 16
CDR3: CSADSQGVFGYGYTF; DNA: TGCAGTGCGGACTCACAGGGGGTTTTTGGCTATGGCTACACCTTC; D: TRBD1; size: few; V: TRBV20-1; J: TRBJ1-2; length: 15
CDR3: CAGSLDRGNEKLFF; DNA: TGCGCCGGCAGCTTGGACAGGGGGAATGAAAAACTGTTTTTT; D: TRBD1; size: NA; V: TRBV5-1; J: TRBJ1-4; length: 14
CDR3: CASSGQASSYNSPLHF; DNA: TGTGCCAGCAGCGGCCAGGCCAGCTCCTATAATTCACCCCTCCACTTT; D: NA; size: few; V: TRBV9; J: TRBJ1-6; length: 16
CDR3: CASSEGGGGTEAFF; DNA: TGTGCCAGCAGTGAGGGGGGAGGTGGCACTGAAGCTTTCTTT; D: NA; size: NA; V: TRBV6-1; J: TRBJ1-1; length: 14
CDR3: CASSPQRDDGYTF; DNA: TGTGCCAGCTCACCACAGCGGGATGATGGCTACACCTTC; D: NA; size: many; V: TRBV18; J: TRBJ1-2; length: 13
CDR3: CASRARRGWNSYEQNF; DNA: TGTGCCAGCAGGGCTAGGCGGGGGTGGAATTCCTACGAGCAGAACTTC; D: TRBD2; size: few; V: TRBV6-1; J: TRBJ2-7; length: 16
CDR3: CASSLVERGTGELFF; DNA: TGCGCCAGCAGCTTGGTCGAGCGGGGGACCGGGGAGCTGTTTTTT; D: TRBD2; size: many; V: TRBV5-1; J: TRBJ2-2; length: 15
CDR3: CASSRGQTTYEQYF; DNA: TGTGCCAGCTCTCGGGGGCAAACTACCTACGAGCAGTACTTC; D: NA; size: NA; V: TRBV18; J: TRBJ2-7; length: 14
CDR3: CASTSTGGGELFF; DNA: TGTGCCAGTACCTCGACAGGGGGCGGGGAGCTGTTTTTT; D: TRBD1; size: NA; V: TRBV19; J: TRBJ2-2; length: 13
CDR3: CASSYRTSSNTGELFF; DNA: TGTGCCAGCAGCTATAGGACTAGCTCGAACACCGGGGAGCTGTTTTTT; D: TRBD2; size: few; V: TRBV5-6; J: TRBJ2-2; length: 16
CDR3: CASSRDITHEAFF; DNA: TGTGCCAGCAGCCGGGACATAACCCATGAAGCTTTCTTT; D: NA; size: NA; V: TRBV7-9; J: TRBJ1-1; length: 13
CDR3: CASSPQRDRGQNEQFF; DNA: TGTGCCAGCAGTCCCCAACGGGACAGGGGGCAGAATGAGCAGTTCTTC; D: TRBD1; size: few; V: TRBV6-1; J: TRBJ2-1; length: 16
CDR3: CSASRENQPQHF; DNA: TGCAGTGCTAGCAGGGAAAATCAGCCCCAGCATTTT; D: NA; size: many; V: TRBV20-1; J: TRBJ1-5; length: 12
CDR3: CASSLRRDAQRRETQYF; DNA: TGTGCCAGCAGTTTACGAAGGGACGCCCAGCGGCGAGAGACCCAGTACTTC; D: NA; size: NA; V: TRBV28; J: TRBJ2-5; length: 17
CDR3: CASSPFEGTEAFF; DNA: TGTGCCAGCTCACCCTTCGAAGGCACTGAAGCTTTCTTT; D: NA; size: many; V: TRBV18; J: TRBJ1-1; length: 13
CDR3: CASSTDRDEQYF; DNA: TGTGCCAGCAGTACCGACAGGGACGAGCAGTACTTC; D: TRBD1; size: few; V: TRBV27; J: TRBJ2-7; length: 12
CDR3: CASNKGNSRFGEAFF; DNA: TGTGCCAGTAATAAGGGGAATTCGAGATTTGGTGAAGCTTTCTTT; D: NA; size: NA; V: TRBV19; J: TRBJ1-1; length: 15
CDR3: CASSLVGVTGADGYTF; DNA: TGTGCCAGCTCACTCGTCGGCGTGACAGGGGCCGATGGCTACACCTTC; D: TRBD1; size: NA; V: TRBV18; J: TRBJ1-2; length: 16